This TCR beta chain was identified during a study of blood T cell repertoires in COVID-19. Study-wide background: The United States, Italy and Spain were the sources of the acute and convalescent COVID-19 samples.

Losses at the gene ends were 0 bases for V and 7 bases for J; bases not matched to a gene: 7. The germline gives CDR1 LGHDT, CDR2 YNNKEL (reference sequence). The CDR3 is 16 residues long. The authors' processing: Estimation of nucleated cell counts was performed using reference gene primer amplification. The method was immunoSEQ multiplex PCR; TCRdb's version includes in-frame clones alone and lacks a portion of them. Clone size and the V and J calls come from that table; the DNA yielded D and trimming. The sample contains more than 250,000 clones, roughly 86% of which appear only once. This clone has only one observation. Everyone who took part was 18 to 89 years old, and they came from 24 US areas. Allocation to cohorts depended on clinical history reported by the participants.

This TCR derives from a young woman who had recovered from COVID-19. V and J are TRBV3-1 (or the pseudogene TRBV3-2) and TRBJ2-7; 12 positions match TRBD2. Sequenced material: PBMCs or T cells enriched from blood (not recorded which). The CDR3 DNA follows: TGTGCCAGCAGCCAAGATCTAGGACTAGCGGGATGGGAGCAGTACTTC. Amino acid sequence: CASSQDLGLAGWEQYF.